One and the same sample provided the 31 T cell receptor beta chains below, sequenced in a study of cytomegalovirus exposure and HLA in healthy donors. Primers for the PCR totalled 60 Vbeta and 13 Jbeta. Generated by immunoSEQ multiplex PCR, the TCRdb table keeps only in-frame clones and is missing some. Seen here are 150,000 to 200,000 clones, about four fifths observed once, and the top ten hold 1.6%. Sample: PBMCs. The receptors derive from a woman aged 50 to 60 in good health and CMV-seronegative.

The chain employs TRBV28 and TRBJ2-1, with D unresolved. Trimming took off 1 base at V and 2 bases at J, with 9 bases between the two ends. The CDR3 is 15 residues long. The germline gives CDR1 MDHEN, CDR2 SYDVKM. The CDR3, as DNA: TGTGCCAGCAGTTTATTGGTGGGCCCCTACAATGAGCAGTTCTTC. This encodes CASSLLVGPYNEQFF.

The chain uses TRBV5-8 and TRBJ1-1; D unclear. The CDR3 is made up of 13 amino acids. Trimming stripped 0 bases from V and 7 bases from J, with 10 bases between. Germline CDR1 reads SGHTS; CDR2 reads YDEGEE. Here the CDR3 DNA reads TGTGCCAGCAGCTTGGGGGCACGGGGTGAAGCTTTCTTT. Translated, it gives CASSLGARGEAFF. Variable domain in full (rest from reference TRBV5-8 and TRBJ1-1): EAGVTQSPTHLIKTRGQQATLRCSPISGHTSVYWYQQALGLGLQFLLWYDEGEERNRGNFPPRFSGRQFPNYSSELNVNALELEDSALYLCASSLGARGEAFFGQGTRLTVV.

The V and J genes are TRBV7-3 and TRBJ2-1; no clear D. This CDR3 comprises 14 residues. From germline, CDR1 is SGHTA and CDR2 FQGTGA. Trimming shortened V by 3 bases and J by 0 bases, and 6 bases separated the two germline ends. The CDR3 DNA reads TGTGCCAGCAGCTTCCGCGGCTCCTACAATGAGCAGTTCTTC. It encodes CASSFRGSYNEQFF.

This chain connects TRBV19 to TRBJ1-5; 7 bases agree with TRBD1. Trimming cost V 7 bases and J 6 bases; bases outside gene matches: 9. There are 14 residues in the CDR3. Germline CDR1 is LNHDA and CDR2 is SQIVND (reference sequence). CDR3 region: CASNTGERGQPQHF. In DNA form, the CDR3 reads TGTGCCAGTAATACAGGGGAAAGGGGTCAGCCCCAGCATTTT.

The chain links TRBV28 to TRBJ1-2; D remains ambiguous. Germline CDR1 and CDR2: MDHEN and SYDVKM. The germline V and J ends were trimmed by 2 bases and 8 bases, with 18 bases remaining between them. The CDR3 runs 15 residues. DNA for the CDR3: TGTGCCAGCAGTTTAAGCTGGGAGAGGGCCACCGGCTACACCTTC. Amino acid sequence: CASSLSWERATGYTF.

The rearrangement joins TRBV28 to TRBJ2-7; TRBD1 agrees at 7 bases. Unmatched junction bases numbered 7, after V lost 5 bases and J lost 3 bases. Germline CDR1 reads MDHEN; CDR2 reads SYDVKM. The CDR3 is made up of 14 amino acids. CDR3 sequence reads: CASSLVAGGYEQYF. The DNA of the CDR3 is TGTGCCAGCAGTCTGGTGGCAGGGGGCTACGAGCAGTACTTC. The full variable domain, its missing parts supplied by reference TRBV28 and TRBJ2-7, is DVKVTQSSRYLVKRTGEKVFLECVQDMDHENMFWYRQDPGLGLRLIYFSYDVKMKEKGDIPEGYSVSREKKERFSLILESASTNQTSMYLCASSLVAGGYEQYFGPGTRLTVT.

This sequence joins TRBV7-2 and TRBJ2-1, with D possibly being TRBD2 (6 bases). Trimming removed 5 bases at V and 9 bases at J, with 11 bases between. Germline V CDR1 and CDR2: SGHTA, FQGNSA. The CDR3 runs to 12 residues. The CDR3 coding sequence is TGTGCCAGCAGCCTGACTAGTACTGAGCAGTTCTTC. Translation gives CASSLTSTEQFF.

The chain links TRBV11-1 to TRBJ2-2; TRBD2 aligns across 14 bases. This CDR3 has 17 residues. Looked up from germline, CDR1 is SGHAT and CDR2 is FQDESV (reference sequence). Trimming cost V 3 bases and J 7 bases; bases outside gene matches: 7. Here the CDR3 reads CASSFGLAGGPGGELFF. As DNA, the CDR3 is TGTGCCAGCAGCTTCGGACTAGCGGGGGGCCCCGGCGGGGAGCTGTTTTTT. Variable domain in full (rest from reference TRBV11-1 and TRBJ2-2): EAEVAQSPRYKITEKSQAVAFWCDPISGHATLYWYRQILGQGPELLVQFQDESVVDDSQLPKDRFSAERLKGVDSTLKIQPAELGDSAMYLCASSFGLAGGPGGELFFGEGSRLTVL.

This chain links TRBV18 with TRBJ2-3; TRBD1 matches at 9 bases. This CDR3 region has 15 residues. With V trimmed by 2 bases and J by 2 bases, 2 bases remained unmatched. Germline loops: CDR1 KGHSH, CDR2 LQKENI. CDR3 in DNA: TGTGCCAGCTCACCAACAGGGGGCTACACAGATACGCAGTATTTT. It specifies CASSPTGGYTDTQYF.

This clone was recorded only once. The chain recombines TRBV27 with TRBJ1-2, with D perhaps matching TRBD1 (6 bases). V was trimmed by 6 bases and J by 4 bases, leaving 15 bases between them. Germline loops: CDR1 MNHEY, CDR2 SMNVEV (reference sequence). The CDR3 is 14 residues long. CDR3 in amino acids: CASRPQTGSYGYTF. The CDR3 coding sequence is TGTGCCAGCAGACCTCAAACAGGGTCCTATGGCTACACCTTC.

This chain joins TRBV12-5 and TRBJ1-1; 8 bases are a match to TRBD1. V gave up 3 bases and J gave up 5 bases; unmatched junction bases: 14. The germline V gene has CDR1 LGHNT and CDR2 FRNRAP. The CDR3 runs to 17 residues. CDR3 protein: CASGLDRGHFLGTEAFF. The CDR3 DNA sequence: TGTGCTAGTGGTTTAGACAGGGGCCACTTCTTGGGGACTGAAGCTTTCTTT.

This chain joins TRBV29-1 and TRBJ1-1; tentative D call: TRBD1 (5 bases). V shed 7 bases and J shed 5 bases, with 8 bases lying between them. The germline CDR1 and CDR2 sequences are SQVTM and ANQGSEA. The CDR3 runs to 10 residues. The CDR3 sequence is CSAGGTEAFF. The CDR3 nucleotides are TGCAGCGCTGGGGGGACTGAAGCTTTCTTT.

The chain joins TRBV11-1 to TRBJ2-3; 9 positions match TRBD2. V shed 2 bases, J shed 4 bases, and the junction held 7 bases outside the gene matches. The CDR3 covers 16 residues. The germline V gene encodes CDR1 SGHAT and CDR2 FQDESV (reference sequence). CDR3 protein: CASSLWGGGASDTQYF. CDR3 nucleotides: TGTGCCAGCAGCTTATGGGGCGGGGGGGCGTCAGATACGCAGTATTTT.

This chain uses TRBV5-1 with TRBJ2-5, with unresolved D. V was clipped by 5 bases and J by 3 bases, with 17 bases between them. The CDR3 has 15 amino acids. Germline V gene lookup returns CDR1 SGHRS and CDR2 YFSETQ. CDR3 in amino acids: CASSSGPPNKETQYF. The CDR3 DNA follows: TGCGCCAGCAGTTCAGGCCCACCTAACAAAGAGACCCAGTACTTC. Combining the CDR3 with reference TRBV5-1 and TRBJ2-5 gives the whole variable domain KAGVTQTPRYLIKTRGQQVTLSCSPISGHRSVSWYQQTPGQGLQFLFEYFSETQRNKGNFPGRFSGRQFSNSRSEMNVSTLELGDSALYLCASSSGPPNKETQYFGPGTRLLVL.

This clone was seen more than once but under ten times. This chain links TRBV14 with TRBJ2-1; 9 bases match TRBD1. V gave up 0 bases and J gave up 9 bases; unmatched junction bases: 9. Germline V gene sequence: CDR1 SGHDN, CDR2 FVKESK. This CDR3 contains 16 residues. The CDR3 sequence is CASSQERDRDGSEQFF. In DNA, the CDR3 is TGTGCCAGCAGCCAAGAGAGGGACAGGGATGGTAGTGAGCAGTTCTTC.

The V and J genes are TRBV15 and TRBJ2-3; the match to TRBD2 covers 7 bases. The J segment lost 4 bases and the V segment lost 8 bases, leaving 3 bases of the junction unmatched. This CDR3 spans 12 amino acids. Germline assignment: CDR1 LNHNV and CDR2 YYDKDF (reference sequence). This CDR3 is CATAGVADTQYF. The CDR3 DNA is TGTGCCACCGCGGGAGTGGCAGATACGCAGTATTTT.

The V call is TRBV7-8, the J call TRBJ2-7; 14 bases map to TRBD2. CDR1 is SGHVS and CDR2 is FQNEAQ in the germline V gene. The J segment lost 0 bases and the V segment lost 1 base, leaving 2 bases of the junction unmatched. This CDR3 contains 17 residues. Written as DNA, the CDR3 is TGTGCCAGCAGCTTAGTGGGGACTAGCGGGAGCTCCTACGAGCAGTACTTC. Its protein is CASSLVGTSGSSYEQYF.

The chain employs TRBV7-8 and TRBJ2-5, with a possible D match to TRBD1 (5 bases). Per the germline V gene, CDR1 is SGHVS and CDR2 is FQNEAQ. This CDR3 has 15 residues. V was shortened by 2 bases and J by 5 bases, with 15 bases between the two germline ends. In DNA form, the CDR3 reads TGTGCCAGCAGCTTAAGAATACAGGCGGTCGAGACCCAGTACTTC. It translates to CASSLRIQAVETQYF.

This sequence joins TRBV5-1 and TRBJ2-7, with 12 bases aligning to TRBD2. The CDR3 runs 14 residues. Trimming removed 4 bases from V and 13 bases from J; junction bases left unmatched: 12. Germline V gives CDR1 SGHRS, CDR2 YFSETQ. Written as DNA, the CDR3 is TGCGCCAGCAGCCTGGGACTAGCGGGCCCTTCCCAATACTTC. This codes for CASSLGLAGPSQYF. The full variable domain, rest sourced from reference TRBV5-1 and TRBJ2-7, is KAGVTQTPRYLIKTRGQQVTLSCSPISGHRSVSWYQQTPGQGLQFLFEYFSETQRNKGNFPGRFSGRQFSNSRSEMNVSTLELGDSALYLCASSLGLAGPSQYFGPGTRLTVT.

To note about this clone: Mismatch with germline at one junction end may stem from a read error. The V and J genes are TRBV4-3 and TRBJ2-7; 10 bases map to TRBD1. Per the germline V gene, CDR1 is LGHNA and CDR2 is YSLEER. The CDR3 covers 16 residues. CDR3 coding DNA: TGCGCCAGCAGTCCGTCCGGGACAGGGGACTCCCACGAGCAGTACTTC. It translates to CASSPSGTGDSHEQYF.

The chain recombines TRBV5-5 with TRBJ1-4; 8 positions agree with TRBD1. There are 17 residues in the CDR3. The ends lost 3 bases at V and 3 bases at J; junction bases unmatched: 10. CDR1 and CDR2 from the germline V gene are SGHKS and YYEKEE (reference sequence). CDR3 residues: CASSWNRATGANEKLFF. CDR3 sequence (DNA): TGTGCCAGCAGCTGGAATCGAGCGACAGGGGCTAATGAAAAACTGTTTTTT.

In nucleotides, the CDR3 is TGTGCCAGCAGTTACGGACATCCCGGAGGCAATCAGCCCCAGCATTTT. This translates into CASSYGHPGGNQPQHF. The chain is built from TRBV27 and TRBJ1-5, with D perhaps TRBD1 (5 bases). V shed 4 bases and J shed 2 bases, with 15 bases lying between them. CDR3 length equals 16 residues. The germline gives CDR1 MNHEY, CDR2 SMNVEV (reference sequence).

This clone was detected only a few times. The gene calls are TRBV6-5 and TRBJ1-1; TRBD1 agrees at 7 bases. CDR1 and CDR2 (germline): MNHEY, SVGAGI. Losses at the gene ends were 4 bases for V and 0 bases for J; bases not matched to a gene: 5. The CDR3 consists of 15 residues. For the CDR3, the DNA is TGTGCCAGCAGTTGGGACAGTTCAATGAACACTGAAGCTTTCTTT. Translation: CASSWDSSMNTEAFF.

This sequence joins TRBV28 and TRBJ2-2, with TRBD1 matching 7 bases. The V segment lost 6 bases and the J segment 6 bases; nucleotides outside the gene matches: 10. CDR1 MDHEN and CDR2 SYDVKM come from the germline V gene. CDR3 length: 15 amino acids. CDR3 in DNA: TGTGCCAGCAGGCCCGCAGGGGGAGCGGCCGGGGAGCTGTTTTTT. Its translation: CASRPAGGAAGELFF.

The rearrangement links TRBV7-2 to TRBJ2-3, with D possibly matching TRBD2 (5 bases). Trimming took 5 bases from V and 5 from J, leaving 11 bases between them. The germline CDR1 and CDR2 sequences are SGHTA and FQGNSA. The CDR3 covers 13 residues. As DNA, the CDR3 is TGTGCCAGCAGCCAGCGGTGGGGAGATACGCAGTATTTT. Amino acids: CASSQRWGDTQYF. The full variable domain, rest sourced from reference TRBV7-2 and TRBJ2-3, is GAGVSQSPSNKVTEKGKDVELRCDPISGHTALYWYRQSLGQGLEFLIYFQGNSAPDKSGLPSDRFSAERTGGSVSTLTIQRTQQEDSAVYLCASSQRWGDTQYFGPGTRLTVL.

V gene TRBV4-1 combines with J gene TRBJ1-4; 10 bases are a match to TRBD1. CDR3 length: 15 residues. Germline V lookup: CDR1 MGHRA, CDR2 YSYEKL. V shed 3 bases and J 7 bases; nucleotides not matched to a gene: 5. CDR3 amino acids: CASSQTDRGSEKLFF. The DNA for the CDR3 is TGCGCCAGCAGCCAGACGGACAGGGGGAGTGAAAAACTGTTTTTT.

This clone has just one count. V usage is TRBV19 and J usage is TRBJ1-5; D is ambiguous. CDR3 size: 15 residues. Trimming took off 5 bases at V and 3 bases at J, with 14 bases between the two ends. Germline CDR1 reads LNHDA; CDR2 reads SQIVND (reference sequence). CDR3 coding DNA: TGTGCCAGTAGTTTTAGGACTTGGGACAATCAGCCCCAGCATTTT. Protein: CASSFRTWDNQPQHF. The full variable domain, rest sourced from reference TRBV19 and TRBJ1-5, is DGGITQSPKYLFRKEGQNVTLSCEQNLNHDAMYWYRQDPGQGLRLIYYSQIVNDFQKGDIAEGYSVSREKKESFPLTVTSAQKNPTAFYLCASSFRTWDNQPQHFGDGTRLSIL.

The rearrangement uses TRBV7-9 and TRBJ2-1, with a tentative D call TRBD2 (6 bases). In germline, CDR1 is SEHNR, CDR2 FQNEAQ (reference sequence). This CDR3 has 16 residues. The V end was cut by 5 bases, the J end by 0 bases, with 14 bases between. CDR3 sequence reads: CASSPLGSDSYNEQFF. The CDR3 DNA sequence: TGTGCCAGCAGCCCCCTCGGGAGCGACTCCTACAATGAGCAGTTCTTC.

This clone turned up a few times. V usage is TRBV5-4 and J usage is TRBJ2-1, with 10 bases lining up with TRBD2. The CDR3 is 15 residues long. The J segment lost 9 bases and the V segment lost 5 bases, leaving 11 bases of the junction unmatched. Per germline, CDR1 SGHNT and CDR2 YYREEE (reference sequence). Here the CDR3 reads CASSLSGGYLSEQFF. The CDR3, as DNA: TGTGCCAGCAGTCTTAGCGGGGGGTATCTCAGTGAGCAGTTCTTC.

In its sample, this clone was seen a few times. This sequence joins TRBV7-2 and TRBJ2-5; D is unclear. The germline gives CDR1 SGHTA, CDR2 FQGNSA. The length of the CDR3 is 11 residues. The V end was cut by 3 bases, the J end by 5 bases, with 4 bases between. The CDR3 sequence: CASSLAETQYF. Written as DNA, the CDR3 is TGTGCCAGCAGCTTGGCCGAGACCCAGTACTTC.

This clone was counted once. The V gene is TRBV14, the J gene TRBJ2-7; 7 bases line up with TRBD1. V dropped 3 bases and J dropped 3; count of bases not matched to a gene: 14. The V gene's germline CDR1 is SGHDN and CDR2 FVKESK. The CDR3 is 17 amino acids. The CDR3 DNA sequence: TGTGCCAGCAGCCATTGGCTGGAAGGGGGCGCGAACTACGAGCAGTACTTC. It translates to CASSHWLEGGANYEQYF.